These 13 T cell receptor beta chains came from one sample sequenced in a study of cytomegalovirus exposure and HLA in healthy donors. The PCR ran on 60 Vbeta and 13 Jbeta primers. Using immunoSEQ multiplex PCR, the repertoire was profiled, and TCRdb retains in-frame clones only, with some absent. There are 100,000 to 150,000 clones in the sample; 81% occur only once, and about 0.71% lies in the top ten. Sequenced material: PBMCs. The receptors originated from a man in his late teens or twenties in good health and CMV-seronegative.

A remark on this clone: Different DNA sequences within this sample yield the same CDR3. The chain carries TRBV6-5 and TRBJ1-5; D not resolved. V gave up 3 bases and J gave up 2 bases, with 8 bases separating them. Germline values: CDR1 MNHEY, CDR2 SVGAGI. CDR3 size: 14 residues. The CDR3 DNA follows: TGTGCCAGCAGTTATTCCGGGGGCAATCAGCCCCAGCATTTT. Protein sequence: CASSYSGGNQPQHF.

CDR3 sequence: CASSPGTSGDDEQFF. DNA of the CDR3: TGTGCCAGCAGTCCTGGGACTAGCGGGGATGATGAGCAGTTCTTC. The rearrangement uses TRBV6-4 and TRBJ2-1; 13 bases align to TRBD2. Trimming at V came to 5 bases and at J to 8 bases, leaving 6 bases not matched to a gene. CDR1 is MRHNA and CDR2 is SNTAGT in the germline V gene. The CDR3 spans 15 residues.

The genes are TRBV16 and TRBJ2-3; maybe TRBD2 (6 bases). The length of the CDR3 is 15 residues. V gave up 1 base and J gave up 6 bases, with 14 bases separating them. CDR1 and CDR2 (germline): KGHSY, FQNENV. The CDR3: CASSQYVGSGDTQYF. The CDR3 DNA reads TGTGCCAGCAGCCAATACGTGGGCAGCGGGGATACGCAGTATTTT. Supplemented by reference TRBV16 and TRBJ2-3, the full variable domain reads GEEVAQTPKHLVRGEGQKAKLYCAPIKGHSYVFWYQQVLKNEFKFLISFQNENVFDETGMPKERFSAKCLPNSPCSLEIQATKLEDSAVYFCASSQYVGSGDTQYFGPGTRLTVL.

CDR3 in DNA: TGTGCCAGCTCGCCCTTTGGGACAGGGGAAGGCGAGCAGTACTTC. Translated, it gives CASSPFGTGEGEQYF. The chain joins TRBV28 to TRBJ2-7, with 10 bases aligning to TRBD1. V gave up 8 bases and J gave up 6 bases; unmatched junction bases: 13. This CDR3 contains 15 residues. From germline, CDR1 is MDHEN and CDR2 SYDVKM.

The CDR3 DNA is TGTGCCAGCAGCTTGGACAGCAACACAGATACGCAGTATTTT. Amino acids: CASSLDSNTDTQYF. This chain connects TRBV5-6 to TRBJ2-3; D not resolved. This CDR3 has 14 amino acids. Trimming cost V 0 bases and J 2 bases, with 7 bases left between them. Germline V gene sequence: CDR1 SGHDT, CDR2 YYEEEE. Full variable domain (remainder filled in from reference TRBV5-6 and TRBJ2-3): DAGVTQSPTHLIKTRGQQVTLRCSPKSGHDTVSWYQQALGQGPQFIFQYYEEEERQRGNFPDRFSGHQFPNYSSELNVNALLLGDSALYLCASSLDSNTDTQYFGPGTRLTVL.

The rearrangement joins TRBV7-9 to TRBJ2-7; maybe TRBD2 (5 bases). V was clipped by 5 bases and J by 7 bases, with 12 bases between them. CDR3 length: 12 amino acids. CDR1 SEHNR and CDR2 FQNEAQ come from the germline V gene (reference sequence). CDR3: CASSLITGEQYF. CDR3 nucleotides: TGTGCCAGCAGCCTGATAACGGGGGAGCAGTACTTC.

This sequence joins TRBV11-2 and TRBJ1-2; possibly TRBD1 for D (5 bases). This CDR3 spans 16 amino acids. Germline V lookup: CDR1 SGHAT, CDR2 FQNNGV. V was cut by 5 bases and J by 6 bases, with 22 bases left in between. The CDR3 region is CASSPQVTKGGDGYTF. The CDR3 nucleotides are TGTGCCAGCAGCCCACAAGTGACGAAGGGAGGGGATGGCTACACCTTC.

This rearrangement joins TRBV5-8 to TRBJ1-5; tentatively, D is TRBD1 (5 bases). The length of the CDR3 is 17 residues. Germline CDR1 is SGHTS and CDR2 is YDEGEE. Trimming stripped 1 base from V and 0 bases from J, with 14 bases between. The CDR3 coding sequence is TGTGCCAGCAGCTTGTTCTGGGGGGAGGATAGCAATCAGCCCCAGCATTTT. Amino acid sequence: CASSLFWGEDSNQPQHF.

This clone was counted a single time. In DNA, the CDR3 is TGTGCCAGCACCTACCGCGGACAGCTCCCCTATGGCTACACCTTC. Translated: CASTYRGQLPYGYTF. The chain carries TRBV6-1 and TRBJ1-2, with D perhaps matching TRBD1 (6 bases). Germline loops: CDR1 MNHNS, CDR2 SASEGT. Trimming cost V 7 bases and J 4 bases, with 19 bases left between them. CDR3 length equals 15 residues.

This clone was seen once. This chain links TRBV7-8 with TRBJ1-3; TRBD1 aligns across 7 bases. Germline V CDR1 and CDR2: SGHVS, FQNEAQ. V was clipped by 6 bases and J by 0 bases; unmatched bases: 2. This CDR3 comprises 14 residues. This chain's CDR3 is CASRHRGSGNTIYF. CDR3 coding DNA: TGTGCCAGCAGACACAGGGGCTCTGGAAACACCATATATTTT.

In its sample, this clone was seen a few times. V is TRBV19 and J is TRBJ2-5; 7 bases map to TRBD2. The CDR3 has 16 residues. CDR1 and CDR2 from the germline V gene are LNHDA and SQIVND (reference sequence). V gave up 1 base and J gave up 5 bases; unmatched junction bases: 10. The CDR3 bases are TGTGCCAGTAGTATAGTGAGGGGTCCCGGGGGGGAGACCCAGTACTTC. Translating it yields CASSIVRGPGGETQYF. The whole variable domain, remainder taken from reference TRBV19 and TRBJ2-5, is DGGITQSPKYLFRKEGQNVTLSCEQNLNHDAMYWYRQDPGQGLRLIYYSQIVNDFQKGDIAEGYSVSREKKESFPLTVTSAQKNPTAFYLCASSIVRGPGGETQYFGPGTRLLVL.

The genes are TRBV27 and TRBJ1-2; no firm D call. The V and J ends lost 5 bases and 1 base respectively, with 8 bases between them. The CDR3 is 13 residues long. From germline, CDR1 is MNHEY and CDR2 SMNVEV (reference sequence). The CDR3: CASSLAFNYGYTF. The CDR3 DNA follows: TGTGCCAGCAGTCTAGCGTTTAACTATGGCTACACCTTC.

The rearrangement links TRBV5-1 to TRBJ2-6; 8 bases align to TRBD1. The V gene end was trimmed by 0 bases and the J gene end by 0 bases; junction bases not matched to a gene: 5. In germline, CDR1 is SGHRS, CDR2 YFSETQ. The CDR3 consists of 18 residues. In nucleotides, the CDR3 is TGCGCCAGCAGCTTGGTTGCAGGGGGCCACTCTGGGGCCAACGTCCTGACTTTC. Its translation: CASSLVAGGHSGANVLTF.